The clone carrying this T cell receptor (beta chain) is a singleton in its sample. Its cognate antigen is unknown. Method: immunoSEQ multiplex PCR; TCRdb's copy keeps in-frame clones and lacks some. The sample has about 20,000 clones; 90% are singletons. Sample time point: recipient sample about 28 days before transplant, after cytoreduction. These data belong to a study of T cell clonotyping in hematopoietic cell transplantation. Turning to the study itself: Recipients' pretransplant samples followed cytoreduction.

Study conclusions and caveats: Few recipient clonotypes overlapped donors; over 95% were de novo at given depth. Pathologically expanded recipient clonotypes increased progressively from day 30 to day 180 as diversity fell.

V lost 0 bases and J lost 3, with 12 bases in between. Germline CDR1 is MGHRA and CDR2 is YSYEKL. The CDR3 runs to 16 residues. The clonotype was recovered from a man aged 18 to 29 with biphenotypic leukemia. Some clones in this sample may be carry-over from other donors' samples. The chain links TRBV4-1 to TRBJ1-3; D may be TRBD1 (5 bases). Specimen: peripheral blood mononuclear cells, collected before stem cell transplant. The CDR3 here is CASSQDRAGLGNTIYF. For the CDR3, the DNA is TGCGCCAGCAGCCAAGATCGAGCAGGGCTTGGAAACACCATATATTTT.